This TCR beta chain was sequenced for a study of blood T cell repertoires in COVID-19. Study details: The study drew acute and convalescent COVID-19 samples from the United States, Italy and Spain. T cells, B-cell-depleted T cells, or PBMCs supplied cDNA or gDNA.

Enrolment of Seattle patients took place during active infection, and they were followed longitudinally. The CDR3 length is 14 residues. Trimming took 2 bases from V and 4 from J, leaving 9 bases between them. CDR1 is SGHTA and CDR2 is FQGTGA in the germline V gene. How the authors handled the data: How many nucleated cells were present was estimated from reference gene primer amplification. Assay used: immunoSEQ multiplex PCR; TCRdb lists only in-frame clones, some missing. V, J and clone size are those of that table, while D and trimming were read from the DNA. The repertoire holds 110,000 or so clones, roughly 85% seen once, with approximately 5.1% in the top ten.

The receptor was isolated from a woman aged 55-69 years with COVID-19, enrolled during active disease. Sequencing was done on a sample of peripheral blood. V gene TRBV7-3 combines with J gene TRBJ2-1, with TRBD2 as a possible D gene (5 bases). CDR3 loop: CASSLAPGYNEQFF. CDR3 in DNA: TGTGCCAGCAGCTTAGCCCCGGGGTACAATGAGCAGTTCTTC.